This section outlines one T cell receptor (beta chain) sequence together with its context. The target antigen is unknown. Genomic DNA of each subset was evenly split across several immunoSEQ plates. Clones were sequenced by immunoSEQ multiplex PCR, and TCRdb holds only the in-frame ones, with some missing. The sample records around 2.5 million clones, approximately 93% being singletons. The CDR3 is 13 residues long. V was pared by 8 bases and J by 0 bases, with 13 bases between. The germline V gene encodes CDR1 SQVTM and CDR2 ANQGSEA. Healthy HIV-negative adults with no recent acute infections or vaccinations were recruited as donors. This sample is drawn from a study of shared clonotypes between healthy human individuals. Notes on the study in general: The represented genetic and exposure-history diversity was limited by the small number of donors.

The clonotype originates from a man between 18 and 35 years old in good health. Some clones in this sample may be carry-over from other donors' samples. The sequenced material came from naive CD4+ T cells from PBMCs. Subset indicated: CD45RA+ positively selected. The V gene is TRBV29-1, the J gene TRBJ1-1; D remains unclear. The CDR3 DNA is TGCAGCTCAGGACGTAGGATGAACACTGAAGCTTTCTTT. Protein: CSSGRRMNTEAFF.